Sequencing of this T cell receptor (beta chain) was carried out in a study of blood T cell repertoires in COVID-19 (TCRdb year 2020). With regard to the full study: The collaborator samples originated in the United States, Italy and Spain and spanned the acute and convalescent phases of COVID-19. The material from the prospective study consisted of cDNA or gDNA derived from T cells, B-cell-depleted T cells, or PBMCs. Subjects who had been exposed to COVID-19, were actively infected with it, or had recovered from it provided the deeply sampled blood TCRbeta repertoires that made up the dataset. The repertoires were released in a freely available public database intended as a resource for research on the immune response to SARS-CoV-2. The samples were drawn from the first 160 participants of the ongoing ImmuneRACE study and from about 1,200 subjects provided by 6 global collaborators. Sample metadata almost always included a de-identified subject ID, COVID-19 status, age in years and sex. Where HLA class I and class II types were available, the types were taken from metadata supplied by the sample provider, not from assay-based typing.

The immunoSEQ Assay, a bias-controlled multiplex PCR, was used to amplify TCRbeta CDR3 regions from genomic DNA. Regarding the original processing steps: Within the assay, amplification of reference gene primers was used to estimate how many nucleated cells each sample contained. Sequence reads were collapsed and filtered to measure the absolute abundance of every unique TCRbeta CDR3 rearrangement. For each sample, productive Simpson clonality was calculated as the square root of Simpson's diversity index over productive rearrangements. In TCRdb, the immuneACCESS table is reduced to in-frame sequences with V and J assigned. These tables do not hold every clone; where another copy was compared, an unresolved V gene accounts for under half, and the others remain unexplained. The V and J calls and the clone size are those of that table, but D and trimming were determined from the DNA. The table for this sample lists over 90,000 clones; around 87% of them were counted only once. 17% of the sample belongs to the ten largest clones.

On this clone itself: Its antigen is currently not known. Base qualities are not recorded, but no much larger clone differs from it by a single base.

CDR1 MNHEY and CDR2 SMNVEV were looked up in the germline V gene (reference sequence). The germline ends are 6 bases apart after V is trimmed by 2 bases and J by 2 bases. From its cysteine to its phenylalanine, the CDR3 spans 13 amino acids. Only the CDR3 DNA stays, 39 bases, in frame from base 1. Whole blood was collected in K2EDTA tubes by collaborating institutions according to the institutions' own protocols. For TCRbeta analysis, collaborators shipped samples as frozen whole blood, isolated PBMCs, or DNA extracted from either of those sample types. Beyond this particular receptor, the publication reports: How much clinical and demographic metadata was included differed by source and by participant, and the metadata was provided uncurated.

The chain employs TRBV27 and TRBJ1-2; no D gene call is confident. The sequenced sample consisted of peripheral blood. This TCR came from a human donor in a cohort sampled during active COVID-19. For the CDR3, the sequence is CASSLRENYGYTF. The nucleotides are TGTGCCAGCAGTTTACGGGAAAACTATGGCTACACCTTC.